This T cell receptor beta chain was captured by sequencing in a study of response to subunit inactivated influenza vaccine. One entry per CDR3 protein results from TCRdb running MiXCR on the RT-PCR reads. The data show around 160,000 distinct CDR3 sequences, approximately 10% seen once. Germline lookup yields CDR1 SNHLY and CDR2 FYNNEI. Trimming took 6 bases from V and 8 from J, leaving 16 bases between them. The CDR3 extends over 14 amino acids. The material was non-naive T cells sorted from PBMCs, obtained about 40 days after vaccination. V usage is TRBV2 and J usage is TRBJ1-4; tentatively, D is TRBD1 (6 bases). The TCR was taken from a man in his forties or fifties who received an inactivated influenza vaccine. CDR3 in amino acids: CASRPIRGGEKLFF. In DNA form, the CDR3 reads TGTGCCAGCAGGCCCATCCGGGGGGGCGAAAAACTGTTTTTT. The full variable domain, with the rest looked up from reference TRBV2 and TRBJ1-4, is EPEVTQTPSHQVTQMGQEVILRCVPISNHLYFYWYRQILGQKVEFLVSFYNNEISEKSEIFDDQFSVERPDGSNFTLKIRSTKLEDSAMYFCASRPIRGGEKLFFGSGTQLSVL.